The sequence of this TCR beta chain was determined in a study of blood T cell repertoires in COVID-19. Study-level information: In each case, the material was cDNA or gDNA derived from T cells, B-cell-depleted T cells, or PBMCs.

The repertoire was sequenced with immunoSEQ multiplex PCR; TCRdb's copy has only in-frame clones and lacks some. The sample includes some 240,000 clones, about 79% of them seen just once. This CDR3 has 14 residues. Trimming cost V 1 base and J 8 bases, with 14 bases left between them. Looked up from germline, CDR1 is SEHNR and CDR2 is FQNEAQ (reference sequence). This clonotype was obtained from a woman aged 35 to 49 who had recovered from COVID-19. The chain recombines TRBV7-9 with TRBJ1-1; the D gene is possibly TRBD1 (5 bases). The sample consisted of peripheral blood. CDR3 DNA sequence: TGTGCCAGCAGCTTAGTGCTTGGGGCAGAAGAAGCTTTCTTT. Translation: CASSLVLGAEEAFF.